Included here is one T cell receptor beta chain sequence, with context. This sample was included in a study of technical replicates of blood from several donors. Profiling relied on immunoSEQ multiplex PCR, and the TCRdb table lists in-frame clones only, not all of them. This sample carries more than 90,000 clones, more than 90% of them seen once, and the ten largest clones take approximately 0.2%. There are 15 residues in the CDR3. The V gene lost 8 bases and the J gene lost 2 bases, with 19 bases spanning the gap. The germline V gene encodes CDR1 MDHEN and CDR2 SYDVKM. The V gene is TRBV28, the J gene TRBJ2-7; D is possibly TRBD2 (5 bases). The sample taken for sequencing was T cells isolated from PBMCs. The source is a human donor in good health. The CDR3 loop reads CASSSSRTGTYEQYF. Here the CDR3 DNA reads TGTGCCAGCTCTTCCTCCCGGACGGGGACCTACGAGCAGTACTTC.